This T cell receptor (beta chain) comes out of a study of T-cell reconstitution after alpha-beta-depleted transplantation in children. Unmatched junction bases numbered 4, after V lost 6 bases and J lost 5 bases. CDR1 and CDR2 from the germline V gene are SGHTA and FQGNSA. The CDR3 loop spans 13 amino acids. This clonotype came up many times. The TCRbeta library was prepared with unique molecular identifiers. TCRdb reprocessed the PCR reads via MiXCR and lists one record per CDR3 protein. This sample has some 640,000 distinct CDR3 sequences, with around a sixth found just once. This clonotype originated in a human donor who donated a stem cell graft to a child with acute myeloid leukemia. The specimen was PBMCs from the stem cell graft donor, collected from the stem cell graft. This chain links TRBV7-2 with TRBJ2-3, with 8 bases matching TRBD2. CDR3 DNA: TGTGCCAGCAGGAGCGGGAGCGAAGATACGCAGTATTTT. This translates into CASRSGSEDTQYF.